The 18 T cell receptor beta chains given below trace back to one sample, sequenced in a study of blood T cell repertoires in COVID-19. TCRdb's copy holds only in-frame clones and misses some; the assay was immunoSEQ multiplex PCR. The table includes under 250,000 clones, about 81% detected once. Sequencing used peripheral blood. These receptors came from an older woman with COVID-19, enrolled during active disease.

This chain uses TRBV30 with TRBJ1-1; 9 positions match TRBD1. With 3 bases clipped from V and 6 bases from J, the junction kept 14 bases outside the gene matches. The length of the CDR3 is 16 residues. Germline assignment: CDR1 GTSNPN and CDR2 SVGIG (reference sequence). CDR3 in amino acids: CAWSGGQGRVRAEAFF. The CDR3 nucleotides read TGTGCCTGGAGCGGAGGACAGGGGAGAGTTAGAGCTGAAGCTTTCTTT.

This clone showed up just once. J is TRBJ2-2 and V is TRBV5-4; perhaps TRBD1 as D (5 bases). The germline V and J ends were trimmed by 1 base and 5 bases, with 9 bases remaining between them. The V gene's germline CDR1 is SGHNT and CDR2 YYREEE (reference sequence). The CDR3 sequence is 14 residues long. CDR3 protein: CASSLKQETGELFF. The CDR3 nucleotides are TGTGCCAGCAGCTTGAAACAGGAGACCGGGGAGCTGTTTTTT.

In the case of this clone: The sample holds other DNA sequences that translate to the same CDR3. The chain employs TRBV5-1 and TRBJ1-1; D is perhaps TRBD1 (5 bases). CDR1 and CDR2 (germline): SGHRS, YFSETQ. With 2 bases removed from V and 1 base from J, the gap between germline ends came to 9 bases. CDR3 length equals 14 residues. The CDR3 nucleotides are TGCGCCAGCAGCTTTCAGGGCTCGAACACTGAAGCTTTCTTT. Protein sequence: CASSFQGSNTEAFF.

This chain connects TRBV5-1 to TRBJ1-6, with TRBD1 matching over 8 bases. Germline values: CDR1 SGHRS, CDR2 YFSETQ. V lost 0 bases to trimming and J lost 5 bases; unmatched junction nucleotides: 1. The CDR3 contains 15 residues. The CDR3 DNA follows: TGCGCCAGCAGCTTGGAGGGACAGGATAATTCACCCCTCCACTTT. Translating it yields CASSLEGQDNSPLHF.

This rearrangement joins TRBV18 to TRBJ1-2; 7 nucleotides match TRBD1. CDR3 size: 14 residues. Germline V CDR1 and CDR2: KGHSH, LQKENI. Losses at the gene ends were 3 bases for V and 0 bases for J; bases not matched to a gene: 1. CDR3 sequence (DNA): TGTGCCAGCTCACCGGGACAGCCTAACTATGGCTACACCTTC. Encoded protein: CASSPGQPNYGYTF.

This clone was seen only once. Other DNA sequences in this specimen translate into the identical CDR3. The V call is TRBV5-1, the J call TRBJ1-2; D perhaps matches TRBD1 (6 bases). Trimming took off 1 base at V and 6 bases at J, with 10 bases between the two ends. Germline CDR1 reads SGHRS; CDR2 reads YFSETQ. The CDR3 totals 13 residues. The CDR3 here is CASSLTGSDGYTF. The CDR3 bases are TGCGCCAGCAGCTTGACAGGGAGTGATGGCTACACCTTC.

CDR3 residues: CASSRMGQGRTDTQYF. CDR3 DNA sequence: TGTGCCAGCAGCCGCATGGGACAGGGACGCACAGATACGCAGTATTTT. The chain uses TRBV3-1 (or the pseudogene TRBV3-2) and TRBJ2-3, with 9 nucleotides matching TRBD1. CDR3 length equals 16 residues. V dropped 4 bases and J dropped 1; count of bases not matched to a gene: 6. Germline V gives CDR1 LGHDT, CDR2 YNNKEL (reference sequence).

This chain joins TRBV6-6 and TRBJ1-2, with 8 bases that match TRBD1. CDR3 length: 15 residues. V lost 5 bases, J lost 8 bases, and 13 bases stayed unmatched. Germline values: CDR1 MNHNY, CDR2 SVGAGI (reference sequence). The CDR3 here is CASSVGDRTGQGYTF. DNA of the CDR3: TGTGCCAGCAGTGTAGGAGACCGGACAGGGCAAGGCTACACCTTC.

CDR3 residues: CGVQDRDHEQYF. CDR3 nucleotides: TGTGGCGTACAGGACAGGGACCACGAGCAGTACTTC. The chain joins TRBV11-3 to TRBJ2-7, with 8 bases lining up with TRBD1. The germline V gene encodes CDR1 SGHNT and CDR2 YENEEA. CDR3 length: 12 residues.

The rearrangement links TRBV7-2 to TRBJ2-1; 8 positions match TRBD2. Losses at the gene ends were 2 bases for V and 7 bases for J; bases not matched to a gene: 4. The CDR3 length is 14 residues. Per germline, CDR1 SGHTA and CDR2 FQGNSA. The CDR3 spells CASSLLGLVNEQFF. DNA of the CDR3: TGTGCCAGCAGCTTATTGGGACTAGTAAATGAGCAGTTCTTC.

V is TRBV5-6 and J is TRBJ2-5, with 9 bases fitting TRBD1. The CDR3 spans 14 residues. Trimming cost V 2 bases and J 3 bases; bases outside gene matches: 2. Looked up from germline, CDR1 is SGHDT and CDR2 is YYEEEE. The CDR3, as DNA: TGTGCCAGCAGCTTAGGACAGGGGAAAGAGACCCAGTACTTC. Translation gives CASSLGQGKETQYF.

The CDR3 reads CASSLARTGAYEQYF. The CDR3 nucleotides are TGTGCCAGCAGCTTAGCCCGGACAGGAGCCTACGAGCAGTACTTC. The J gene is TRBJ2-7, the V gene TRBV7-9, with 7 positions matching TRBD1. Germline CDR1 and CDR2: SEHNR and FQNEAQ (reference sequence). There are 15 residues in the CDR3. Trimming removed 0 bases from V and 2 bases from J; junction bases left unmatched: 4.

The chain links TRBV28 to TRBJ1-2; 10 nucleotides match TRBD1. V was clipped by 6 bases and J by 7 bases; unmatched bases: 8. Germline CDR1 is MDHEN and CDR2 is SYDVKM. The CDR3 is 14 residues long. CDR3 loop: CASSSGQGTAGYTF. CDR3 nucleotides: TGTGCCAGCAGCTCGGGACAGGGGACGGCTGGCTACACCTTC.

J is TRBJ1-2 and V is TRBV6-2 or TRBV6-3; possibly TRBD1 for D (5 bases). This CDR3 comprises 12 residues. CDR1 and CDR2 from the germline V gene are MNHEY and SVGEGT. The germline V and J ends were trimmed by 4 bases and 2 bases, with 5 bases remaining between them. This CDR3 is CASSSGNYGYTF. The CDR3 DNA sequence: TGTGCCAGCAGTTCAGGGAACTATGGCTACACCTTC.

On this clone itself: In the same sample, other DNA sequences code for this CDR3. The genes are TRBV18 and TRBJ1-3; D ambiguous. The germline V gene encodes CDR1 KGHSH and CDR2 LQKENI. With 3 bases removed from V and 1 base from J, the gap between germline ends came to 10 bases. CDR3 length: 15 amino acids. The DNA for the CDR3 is TGTGCCAGCTCACCGATAGATCGGTCTGGAAACACCATATATTTT. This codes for CASSPIDRSGNTIYF.

As DNA, the CDR3 is TGTGCCAGCAGCGTAGGGGGGCCTACCAACGAGCAGTTCTTC. Residues: CASSVGGPTNEQFF. The rearrangement links TRBV9 to TRBJ2-1, with a tentative D call TRBD1 (6 bases). The ends were cut back, 0 bases at V and 10 bases at J, with 14 bases in the middle. Germline V CDR1 and CDR2: SGDLS, YYNGEE. The CDR3 is 14 amino acids. Supplemented by reference TRBV9 and TRBJ2-1, the full variable domain reads DSGVTQTPKHLITATGQRVTLRCSPRSGDLSVYWYQQSLDQGLQFLIQYYNGEERAKGNILERFSAQQFPDLHSELNLSSLELGDSALYFCASSVGGPTNEQFFGPGTRLTVL.

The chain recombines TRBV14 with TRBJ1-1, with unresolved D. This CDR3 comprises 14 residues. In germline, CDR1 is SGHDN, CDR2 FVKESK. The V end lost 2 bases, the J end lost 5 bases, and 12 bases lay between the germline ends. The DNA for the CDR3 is TGTGCCAGCAGCCAATCCGGAGGTAGGACTGAAGCTTTCTTT. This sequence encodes CASSQSGGRTEAFF.

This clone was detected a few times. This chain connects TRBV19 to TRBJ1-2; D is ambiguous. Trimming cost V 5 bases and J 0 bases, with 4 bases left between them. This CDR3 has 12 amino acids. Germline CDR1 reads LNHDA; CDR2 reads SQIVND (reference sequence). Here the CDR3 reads CASSPANYGYTF. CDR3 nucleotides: TGTGCCAGTAGTCCGGCTAACTATGGCTACACCTTC.